This T cell receptor beta chain appears in the sequencing data of a study of tumor and adjacent non-tumor tissue in lung cancer. Three rounds of nested PCR, following a modified ARM-PCR protocol, produced the TCRbeta library. TCRdb called the multiplex PCR reads again in MiXCR, with one record for every CDR3 protein. The profile shows 70,000 or so distinct CDR3 sequences, roughly three fifths of them singletons. J lost 3 bases, V lost 3 bases, and 7 bases had no gene match. From germline, CDR1 is KGHSH and CDR2 LQKENI. This CDR3 is 15 amino acids long. No cell sorting was done before RNA was extracted from the tissue.

The chain joins TRBV18 to TRBJ2-7; TRBD1 matches at 8 bases. The origin of this receptor is a man aged 50 to 60 with non-small cell lung cancer. The sample taken for sequencing was lung tumor tissue. Here the CDR3 DNA reads TGTGCCAGCTCACCGTCCGGGACAGGCAACTACGAGCAGTACTTC. It specifies CASSPSGTGNYEQYF.